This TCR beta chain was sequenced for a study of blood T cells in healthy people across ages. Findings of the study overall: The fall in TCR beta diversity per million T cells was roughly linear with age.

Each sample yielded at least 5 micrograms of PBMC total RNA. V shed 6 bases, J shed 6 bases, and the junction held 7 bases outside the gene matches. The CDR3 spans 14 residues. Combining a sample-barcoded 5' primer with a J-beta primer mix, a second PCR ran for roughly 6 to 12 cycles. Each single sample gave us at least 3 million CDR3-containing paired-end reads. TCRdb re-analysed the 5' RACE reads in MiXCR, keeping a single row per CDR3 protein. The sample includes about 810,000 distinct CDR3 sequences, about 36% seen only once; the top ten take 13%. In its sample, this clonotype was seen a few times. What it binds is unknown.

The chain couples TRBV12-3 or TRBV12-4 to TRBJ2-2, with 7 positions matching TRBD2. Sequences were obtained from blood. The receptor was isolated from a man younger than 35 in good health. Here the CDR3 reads CASSLLGGAGELFF. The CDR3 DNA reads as TGTGCCAGCAGCCTTCTGGGGGGGGCCGGGGAGCTGTTTTTT.